This TCR beta chain was sequenced during a study of shared clonotypes between healthy human individuals. A split of CD4+ cells into CD45RA+ naive and CD45RA-negative memory subsets was performed. Whole-study results and caveats: Clonotypes which were not shared had lower generation probabilities than clonotypes that all four donors shared. Estimated clonotype richness was generally higher in naive than memory subsets.

CDR3 length: 14 residues. CDR1 is SGHRS, CDR2 YFSETQ, per germline. The ends lost 4 bases at V and 2 bases at J; junction bases unmatched: 4. The authors ran the assay at deep level. The data were produced by immunoSEQ multiplex PCR, yet TCRdb's version contains in-frame clones alone and is incomplete. The data contain some 2,000,000 clones, around 95% of them seen just once; the ten biggest clones take up roughly 0.13%. As for this clone: Its antigen is as yet unknown. Other DNA sequences of this sample code for an identical CDR3.

The sequence was collected from a man between 18 and 29 years old in good health. The rearrangement uses TRBV5-1 and TRBJ2-3; 7 positions match TRBD1. Sample: naive CD4+ T cells sorted from blood. Subset indicated: CD45RA+ positively selected. CDR3 residues: CASSQGQSTDTQYF. The CDR3 bases are TGCGCCAGCAGCCAGGGACAGTCCACAGATACGCAGTATTTT.